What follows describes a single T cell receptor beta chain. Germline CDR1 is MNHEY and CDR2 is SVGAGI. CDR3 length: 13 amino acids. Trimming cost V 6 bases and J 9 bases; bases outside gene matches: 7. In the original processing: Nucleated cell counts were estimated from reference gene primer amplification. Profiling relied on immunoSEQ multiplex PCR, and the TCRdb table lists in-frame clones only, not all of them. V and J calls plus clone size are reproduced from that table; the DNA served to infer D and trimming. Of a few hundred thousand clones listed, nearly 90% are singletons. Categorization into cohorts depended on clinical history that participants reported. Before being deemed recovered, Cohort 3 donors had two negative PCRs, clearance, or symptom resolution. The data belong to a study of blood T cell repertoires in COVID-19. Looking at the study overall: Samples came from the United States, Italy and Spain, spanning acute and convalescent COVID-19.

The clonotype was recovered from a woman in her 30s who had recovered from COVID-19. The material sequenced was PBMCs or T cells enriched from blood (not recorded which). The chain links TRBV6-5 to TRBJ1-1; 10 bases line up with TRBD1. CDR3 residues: CASRLGQGWKAFF. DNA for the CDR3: TGTGCCAGCAGGTTGGGACAGGGGTGGAAAGCTTTCTTT.